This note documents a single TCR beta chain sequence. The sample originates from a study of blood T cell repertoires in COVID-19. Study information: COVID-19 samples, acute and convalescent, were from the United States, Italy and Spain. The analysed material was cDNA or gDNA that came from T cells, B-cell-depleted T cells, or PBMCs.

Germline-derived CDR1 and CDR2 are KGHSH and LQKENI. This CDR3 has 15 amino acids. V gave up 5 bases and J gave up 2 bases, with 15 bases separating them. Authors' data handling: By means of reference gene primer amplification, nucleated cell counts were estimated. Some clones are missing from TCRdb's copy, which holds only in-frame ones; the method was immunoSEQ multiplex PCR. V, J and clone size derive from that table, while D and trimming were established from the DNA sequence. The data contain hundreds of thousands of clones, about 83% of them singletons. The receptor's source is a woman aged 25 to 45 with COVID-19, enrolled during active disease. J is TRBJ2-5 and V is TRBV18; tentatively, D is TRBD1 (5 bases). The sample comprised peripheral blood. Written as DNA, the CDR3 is TGTGCCAGCTCATCGATCTGGGGCCTACAAGAGACCCAGTACTTC. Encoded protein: CASSSIWGLQETQYF.